Below, 22 T cell receptor beta chains from the same sample are listed, as sequenced in a study of T cell responses to AZD1222 COVID-19 vaccine. Method: immunoSEQ multiplex PCR; TCRdb's copy keeps in-frame clones and lacks some. The table lists more than 60,000 clones, roughly 80% of them singletons, with about 1.3% in the top ten. The sample consisted of peripheral blood, taken 28 days after the second AZD1222 dose. These receptors came from an adult who received the AZD1222 COVID-19 vaccine.

Here the CDR3 reads CASRGPGPEAFF. The CDR3 DNA reads as TGTGCCAGCAGGGGTCCAGGTCCTGAAGCTTTCTTT. The V call is TRBV27, the J call TRBJ1-1; unclear D gene. This CDR3 has 12 amino acids. Deletions cut 6 bases from V and 6 bases from J, with 11 bases between. The germline V gene has CDR1 MNHEY and CDR2 SMNVEV (reference sequence).

V and J are TRBV3-1 (or the pseudogene TRBV3-2) and TRBJ2-7, with D possibly matching TRBD1 (5 bases). Germline V lookup: CDR1 LGHDT, CDR2 YNNKEL (reference sequence). V was cut by 4 bases and J by 4 bases, with 14 bases left in between. CDR3 length: 14 amino acids. CDR3 coding DNA: TGTGCCAGCAGCCCCCGGGCAGGGCCGTACGAGCAGTACTTC. Protein sequence: CASSPRAGPYEQYF.

The sample holds one count of this clone. This chain joins TRBV28 and TRBJ2-3; 8 positions agree with TRBD2. The CDR3 length is 16 residues. Germline V gene lookup returns CDR1 MDHEN and CDR2 SYDVKM. V lost 3 bases to trimming and J lost 2 bases; unmatched junction nucleotides: 7. CDR3 bases: TGTGCCAGCAGTTTTGGATCGGGGGGGAACACAGATACGCAGTATTTT. Translating gives CASSFGSGGNTDTQYF.

The chain has TRBV6-1 and TRBJ1-1; the D gene is possibly TRBD1 (5 bases). The CDR3 covers 14 residues. In germline, CDR1 is MNHNS, CDR2 SASEGT. With 1 base removed from V and 3 bases from J, the gap between germline ends came to 9 bases. The CDR3: CASSEGDRYTEAFF. CDR3 nucleotide sequence: TGTGCCAGCAGTGAAGGGGACCGGTACACTGAAGCTTTCTTT.

The chain combines TRBV28 with TRBJ1-3; 7 nucleotides align to TRBD1. The junction had 3 bases not matched to a gene; V was cut back by 3 bases and J by 4 bases. CDR3 length: 14 amino acids. Germline V gives CDR1 MDHEN, CDR2 SYDVKM. The DNA for the CDR3 is TGTGCCAGCAGTTTTGGGACAGACGGAAACACCATATATTTT. It translates to CASSFGTDGNTIYF. The full variable domain, rest sourced from reference TRBV28 and TRBJ1-3, is DVKVTQSSRYLVKRTGEKVFLECVQDMDHENMFWYRQDPGLGLRLIYFSYDVKMKEKGDIPEGYSVSREKKERFSLILESASTNQTSMYLCASSFGTDGNTIYFGEGSWLTVV.

CDR3 bases: TGTGCCAGCAGTCCGTGGGACAGGGGTGACGGCTACACCTTC. This encodes CASSPWDRGDGYTF. The genes are TRBV27 and TRBJ1-2; 10 bases line up with TRBD1. Germline CDR1 is MNHEY and CDR2 is SMNVEV (reference sequence). CDR3 length equals 14 residues. The V segment lost 5 bases and the J segment 8 bases; nucleotides outside the gene matches: 8.

In this sample, this clone turned up a few times. The chain employs TRBV6-5 and TRBJ2-7; D remains ambiguous. In germline, CDR1 is MNHEY, CDR2 SVGAGI. The CDR3 spans 15 residues. The V end was cut by 6 bases, the J end by 0 bases, with 15 bases between. This chain's CDR3 is CASSLTRELSYEQYF. Written as DNA, the CDR3 is TGTGCCAGCAGCTTAACAAGGGAACTCTCCTACGAGCAGTACTTC.

The J gene is TRBJ1-1, the V gene TRBV6-2 or TRBV6-3; a possible D gene is TRBD1 (6 bases). Germline V gene data show CDR1 as MNHEY and CDR2 as SVGEGT. Deletions cut 2 bases from V and 1 base from J, with 17 bases between. The CDR3 spans 17 residues. Written as DNA, the CDR3 is TGTGCCAGCAGTTACCCCTCGTGGACAGTACGGAACACTGAAGCTTTCTTT. This encodes CASSYPSWTVRNTEAFF.

This clone was seen once. The CDR3, as DNA: TGTGCCAGCAGCTTAGCTGAGGAGACCCAGTACTTC. Translated, it gives CASSLAEETQYF. This rearrangement joins TRBV7-6 to TRBJ2-5; D is uncertain. V lost 0 bases to trimming and J lost 5 bases, with 4 bases between them. Germline values: CDR1 SGHVS, CDR2 FNYEAQ. This CDR3 is 12 amino acids long.

The chain employs TRBV9 and TRBJ2-5, with a weak D call TRBD1 (9 bases). Germline V lookup: CDR1 SGDLS, CDR2 YYNGEE. The CDR3 contains 17 residues. With 4 bases removed from V and 4 bases from J, the gap between germline ends came to 23 bases. The CDR3 loop reads CASSPGGTGIFGETQYF. The CDR3 DNA reads TGTGCCAGCAGCCCGGGGGGGACAGGGATTTTCGGAGAGACCCAGTACTTC.

The sample holds one count of this clone. The V gene is TRBV5-1, the J gene TRBJ2-1; no clear D. The germline gives CDR1 SGHRS, CDR2 YFSETQ. The CDR3 is 18 amino acids. Between the trimmed V and J ends, which lost 4 bases and 10 bases, there was a span of 30 bases. The CDR3 protein is CASSPRVDARFASSEQFF. The DNA for the CDR3 is TGCGCCAGCAGCCCGAGAGTCGATGCGAGGTTTGCGAGTTCCGAGCAGTTCTTC.

J is TRBJ2-2 and V is TRBV15; tentatively, D is TRBD2 (5 bases). This CDR3 region has 13 residues. Germline V CDR1 and CDR2: LNHNV, YYDKDF (reference sequence). The ends were cut back, 0 bases at V and 7 bases at J, with 6 bases in the middle. In nucleotides, the CDR3 is TGTGCCACCAGCAGAGATCGGGGCGGGGAGCTGTTTTTT. Its translation: CATSRDRGGELFF.

There are a few counts of this clone. This chain links TRBV19 with TRBJ2-7, with TRBD2 matching over 8 bases. The trim removed 1 base at V and 6 bases at J, leaving 5 bases unmatched. Germline V gene lookup returns CDR1 LNHDA and CDR2 SQIVND (reference sequence). The CDR3 spans 14 residues. The CDR3 DNA reads as TGTGCCAGTAGTATAGCCGGGACTAGATCCGAGCAGTACTTC. This translates into CASSIAGTRSEQYF.

The rearrangement links TRBV29-1 to TRBJ1-2; maybe TRBD1 (5 bases). Germline CDR1 is SQVTM and CDR2 is ANQGSEA. The CDR3 is 13 residues long. Trimming cost V 8 bases and J 3 bases, with 16 bases left between them. The CDR3: CSTFSRADYGYTF. The DNA of the CDR3 is TGCAGCACTTTTTCCAGGGCCGACTATGGCTACACCTTC.

The table lists this clone with a count of one. J is TRBJ2-7 and V is TRBV7-2; 8 nucleotides line up with TRBD1. V was pared by 5 bases and J by 4 bases, with 7 bases of the junction left unmatched. The CDR3 has 14 residues. Per the germline V gene, CDR1 is SGHTA and CDR2 is FQGNSA. In DNA, the CDR3 is TGTGCCAGCAGCCCGAGGGACAGGTATTACGAGCAGTACTTC. Translated: CASSPRDRYYEQYF.

In nucleotides, the CDR3 is TGTGCCAGTACTCGGGGAGGCAATGAGCAGTTCTTC. Its protein is CASTRGGNEQFF. This chain links TRBV19 with TRBJ2-1, with D perhaps matching TRBD2 (6 bases). The V gene's germline CDR1 is LNHDA and CDR2 SQIVND (reference sequence). Between the trimmed V and J ends, which lost 7 bases and 6 bases, there was a span of 10 bases. The CDR3 extends over 12 amino acids.

The CDR3 DNA reads as TGTGCCTGGAGCTATGACAGGGGAGGAGGCACTGAAGCTTTCTTT. This sequence encodes CAWSYDRGGGTEAFF. The chain is built from TRBV30 and TRBJ1-1; 8 bases line up with TRBD1. The length of the CDR3 is 15 residues. Germline values: CDR1 GTSNPN, CDR2 SVGIG (reference sequence). V lost 3 bases to trimming and J lost 4 bases; unmatched junction nucleotides: 10.

The chain links TRBV6-5 to TRBJ2-7, with 8 bases identical to TRBD2. The germline V gene has CDR1 MNHEY and CDR2 SVGAGI. The V and J ends lost 5 bases and 2 bases, in that order; junction bases with no gene match: 8. The CDR3 length is 15 residues. In DNA form, the CDR3 reads TGTGCCAGCAGTCCTGGACTAGCCCGTCCCTACGAGCAGTACTTC. Protein product: CASSPGLARPYEQYF.

The V call is TRBV9, the J call TRBJ2-6; D not certain. CDR3 length equals 16 residues. V lost 3 bases and J lost 1, with 11 bases in between. Looked up from germline, CDR1 is SGDLS and CDR2 is YYNGEE. CDR3 sequence (DNA): TGTGCCAGCAGCGCCCCTGGACGTTCTGGGGCCAACGTCCTGACTTTC. As protein: CASSAPGRSGANVLTF.

The chain has TRBV9 and TRBJ1-5; D is unclear. The germline CDR1 and CDR2 sequences are SGDLS and YYNGEE. The CDR3 is 15 amino acids. The V end lost 0 bases, the J end lost 3 bases, and 10 bases lay between the germline ends. The chain's CDR3 is CASSVAGSVNQPQHF. Written as DNA, the CDR3 is TGTGCCAGCAGCGTAGCGGGGTCGGTCAATCAGCCCCAGCATTTT. Variable domain in full (rest from reference TRBV9 and TRBJ1-5): DSGVTQTPKHLITATGQRVTLRCSPRSGDLSVYWYQQSLDQGLQFLIQYYNGEERAKGNILERFSAQQFPDLHSELNLSSLELGDSALYFCASSVAGSVNQPQHFGDGTRLSIL.

The chain combines TRBV5-1 with TRBJ2-5; maybe TRBD2 (6 bases). The CDR3 extends over 15 amino acids. Per germline, CDR1 SGHRS and CDR2 YFSETQ. Trimming took off 4 bases at V and 5 bases at J, with 18 bases between the two ends. DNA of the CDR3: TGCGCCAGCAGCCCGGGGCGTAGCGGCCGTGAGACCCAGTACTTC. Its translation is CASSPGRSGRETQYF. The full variable domain, in which reference TRBV5-1 and TRBJ2-5 provide the parts outside the CDR3, is KAGVTQTPRYLIKTRGQQVTLSCSPISGHRSVSWYQQTPGQGLQFLFEYFSETQRNKGNFPGRFSGRQFSNSRSEMNVSTLELGDSALYLCASSPGRSGRETQYFGPGTRLLVL.

The rearrangement joins TRBV27 to TRBJ1-1, with D maybe TRBD1 (6 bases). V lost 6 bases and J lost 1, with 18 bases in between. This CDR3 has 16 residues. CDR1 is MNHEY and CDR2 is SMNVEV in the germline V gene (reference sequence). The CDR3 DNA reads TGTGCCAGCAGAGAATTGACGGACAGACCGAACACTGAAGCTTTCTTT. This translates into CASRELTDRPNTEAFF.